The 5 T cell receptor beta chains below come from one sample, sequenced in a study of vaccination effects on CD4 cells after COVID-19. Researchers isolated CD4+ T cells once about 11 days of culture had elapsed. The person was diagnosed with PCR-confirmed SARS-CoV-2 infection between March and December 2020. Participants were vaccinated with two doses of either the BNT162b2 or mRNA-1273 vaccine. The table came from immunoSEQ multiplex PCR; TCRdb's copy has only in-frame clones and leaves some out. The data show tens of thousands of clones, over 65% seen once. No antigens are known for them. Specimen: CD4+ T cells from PBMCs cultured without peptide, collected after COVID-19 vaccination. The receptors were gathered from a human donor who had a prior SARS-CoV-2 infection.

The rearrangement joins TRBV5-1 to TRBJ1-1, with a tentative D call TRBD1 (5 bases). The germline CDR1 and CDR2 sequences are SGHRS and YFSETQ. CDR3 length: 14 residues. The V gene lost 2 bases and the J gene lost 0 bases, with 8 bases spanning the gap. The CDR3 DNA sequence: TGCGCCAGCAGCTTCCAACAGGTGAACACTGAAGCTTTCTTT. This sequence encodes CASSFQQVNTEAFF.

The chain carries TRBV5-1 and TRBJ2-3; 9 bases match TRBD2. The CDR3 contains 14 residues. V lost 3 bases to trimming and J lost 2 bases; unmatched junction nucleotides: 1. CDR1 is SGHRS and CDR2 is YFSETQ in the germline V gene. The CDR3 loop reads CASSSSGDTDTQYF. CDR3 nucleotides: TGCGCCAGCAGCTCTAGCGGGGACACAGATACGCAGTATTTT.

In DNA form, the CDR3 reads TGTGCCAGCAATGGACAGTATAATTCACCCCTCCACTTT. Encoded protein: CASNGQYNSPLHF. This chain links TRBV19 with TRBJ1-6; D is possibly TRBD1 (6 bases). The ends were cut back, 9 bases at V and 4 bases at J, with 10 bases in the middle. Per the germline V gene, CDR1 is LNHDA and CDR2 is SQIVND (reference sequence). The CDR3 runs to 13 residues.

The V call is TRBV11-3, the J call TRBJ1-1; unclear D gene. V was cut by 5 bases and J by 1 base, with 14 bases left in between. In germline, CDR1 is SGHNT, CDR2 YENEEA. The CDR3 consists of 15 residues. For the CDR3, the DNA is TGTGCCAGCAGCCCTGGAACAGCTACGAACACTGAAGCTTTCTTT. Its protein is CASSPGTATNTEAFF.

The chain carries TRBV5-3 and TRBJ2-1, with D uncertain. TRBV5-3 is an ORF, with its function uncertain. V lost 4 bases, J lost 5 bases, and 19 bases lay in between. The CDR3 totals 16 residues. The CDR3 here is CARSPGVPGPHNEQFF. The DNA for the CDR3 is TGTGCCAGAAGCCCAGGAGTCCCCGGACCTCACAATGAGCAGTTCTTC.